This TCR beta chain was documented in a study of blood T cell repertoires in COVID-19. Participants reported their clinical history, and cohort assignment relied on those reports. The count of this clone is one. Study processing details: Researchers report that nucleated cell counts were estimated from reference gene primer amplification. Produced via immunoSEQ multiplex PCR; TCRdb's table is partial and in-frame only. V and J calls plus clone size are reproduced from that table; the DNA served to infer D and trimming. The sample consists of around 310,000 clones, roughly 90% of them appearing once. This CDR3 comprises 14 residues. Trimming cost V 4 bases and J 4 bases, with 10 bases left between them. Germline CDR1 is SNHLY and CDR2 is FYNNEI.

The source is a woman in her thirties who had recovered from COVID-19. The chain combines TRBV2 with TRBJ2-2; D gene unclear. The sequenced material came from PBMCs or T cells enriched from blood (not recorded which). In nucleotides, the CDR3 is TGTGCCAGCAGTGCCGAGCGTTCCACCGGGGAGCTGTTTTTT. Translation gives CASSAERSTGELFF.